This TCR beta chain was documented in a study of Graves' ophthalmopathy and Graves' hyperthyroidism. This clonotype occurred many times. The V end was cut by 5 bases, the J end by 0 bases, with 11 bases between. The CDR3 extends over 14 amino acids. Germline-derived CDR1 and CDR2 are MNHEY and SMNVEV (reference sequence). Beta-chain TCR CDR3 regions were amplified from RNA transcripts. In the first round, RT-PCR was carried out with HTBI primers, and a multiplex PCR formed the second round. MiXCR was run by TCRdb on the multiplex PCR reads, yielding one entry per CDR3 protein. The table records 200,000 to 250,000 distinct CDR3 sequences, roughly 21% of them present only once. PBMCs were density-gradient isolated from roughly 10 ml fresh blood.

The sequence derives from a woman aged 50 to 60 with Graves' ophthalmopathy. This chain uses TRBV27 with TRBJ2-7; D is unclear. Sample: peripheral blood. CDR3 amino acids: CASSPRSSSYEQYF. In DNA, the CDR3 is TGTGCCAGCAGTCCCCGCAGTAGCTCCTACGAGCAGTACTTC.